The TCR beta chain described here comes from a study of glioma-infiltrating T cells. This clonotype was seen a few times. As yet, its antigen is unknown. V was shortened by 2 bases and J by 0 bases, with 7 bases between the two germline ends. The length of the CDR3 is 13 residues. Germline V gene lookup returns CDR1 GTSNPN and CDR2 SVGIG (reference sequence). Study results and limitations: Non-neoplastic patients had below-expected tissue-blood divergence, while all gliomas exceeded expectation. Tissue and blood shared very few CDR3 sequences.

TCR alpha and beta CDR3 regions were amplified from RNA using iRepertoire nested multiplex PCR. Tissue mRNA or PBMC total RNA, roughly 90-450 ng, went into one-step reverse transcription and amplification. From the multiplex PCR reads, TCRdb called clonotypes with MiXCR, one entry per CDR3 protein. The data show about 190,000 distinct CDR3 sequences, more than 30% seen once. The TCR was taken from a human donor with low-grade glioma or glioblastoma, undergoing nonglioma brain surgery, or in good health (not recorded which). Source material: glioma tissue, nonneoplastic brain tissue, or PBMCs (not recorded which). The chain carries TRBV30 and TRBJ1-1; D is unclear. The CDR3 region is CAWSFSMNTEAFF. The DNA of the CDR3 is TGTGCCTGGAGTTTCTCTATGAACACTGAAGCTTTCTTT.